This T cell receptor beta chain comes out of a study of T cells after yellow fever vaccination. In this sample, this clonotype turned up a few times. MiXCR, run by TCRdb on the 5' RACE reads, gives a single entry per CDR3 protein. The sample holds fewer than 650,000 distinct CDR3 sequences; around a fifth are singletons and the top ten take about 16%. This TCR derives from a man younger than 35 who received the YFV17D yellow fever vaccine. Material: PBMCs, obtained roughly 20 days after the first yellow fever vaccination.

CDR3 coding DNA: TGCAGCGGGAAGGGGACTGATGGCGGGGAGCTGTTTTTT. Amino acids: CSGKGTDGGELFF. The V gene is TRBV29-1, the J gene TRBJ2-2; TRBD2 is a possible D gene (6 bases). Deletions cut 7 bases from V and 7 bases from J, with 16 bases between. The CDR3 contains 13 residues. Germline values: CDR1 SQVTM, CDR2 ANQGSEA.